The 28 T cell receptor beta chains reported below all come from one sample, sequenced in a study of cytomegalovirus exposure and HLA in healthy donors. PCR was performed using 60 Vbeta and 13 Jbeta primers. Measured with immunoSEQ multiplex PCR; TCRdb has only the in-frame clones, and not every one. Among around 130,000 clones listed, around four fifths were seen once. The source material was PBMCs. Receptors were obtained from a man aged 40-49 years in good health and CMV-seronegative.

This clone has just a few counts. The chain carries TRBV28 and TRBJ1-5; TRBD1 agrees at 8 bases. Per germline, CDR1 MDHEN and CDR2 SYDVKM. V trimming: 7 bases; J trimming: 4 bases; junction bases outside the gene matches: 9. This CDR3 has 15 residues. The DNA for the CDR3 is TGTGCCAGCACCCCGTCAGGGGGCGCGAATCAGCCCCAGCATTTT. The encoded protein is CASTPSGGANQPQHF. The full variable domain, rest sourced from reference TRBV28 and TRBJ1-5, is DVKVTQSSRYLVKRTGEKVFLECVQDMDHENMFWYRQDPGLGLRLIYFSYDVKMKEKGDIPEGYSVSREKKERFSLILESASTNQTSMYLCASTPSGGANQPQHFGDGTRLSIL.

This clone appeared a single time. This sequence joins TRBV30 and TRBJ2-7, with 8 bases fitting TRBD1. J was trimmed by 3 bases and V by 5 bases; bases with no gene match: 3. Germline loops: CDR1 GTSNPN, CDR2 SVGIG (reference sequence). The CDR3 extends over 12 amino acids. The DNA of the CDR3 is TGTGCCTGGGGACAGGGAAGCTACGAGCAGTACTTC. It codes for CAWGQGSYEQYF.

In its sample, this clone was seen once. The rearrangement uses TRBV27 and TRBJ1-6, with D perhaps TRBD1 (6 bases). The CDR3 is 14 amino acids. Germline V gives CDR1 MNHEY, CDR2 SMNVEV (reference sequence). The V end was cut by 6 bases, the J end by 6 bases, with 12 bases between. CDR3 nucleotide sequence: TGTGCCAGCAGCCCCAGGGGCTTTAATTCACCCCTCCACTTT. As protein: CASSPRGFNSPLHF.

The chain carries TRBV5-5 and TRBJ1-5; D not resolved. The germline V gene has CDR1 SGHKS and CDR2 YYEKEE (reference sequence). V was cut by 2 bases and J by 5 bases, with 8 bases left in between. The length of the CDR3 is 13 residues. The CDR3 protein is CASSFRRDQPQHF. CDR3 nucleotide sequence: TGTGCCAGCAGCTTTCGGAGGGATCAGCCCCAGCATTTT.

CDR3 region: CASSRSLTSGGNTGELFF. The CDR3 DNA reads as TGTGCCAGCAGCCGATCCCTGACTAGCGGGGGGAACACCGGGGAGCTGTTTTTT. The chain employs TRBV14 and TRBJ2-2; 12 bases are shared with TRBD2. Germline V CDR1 and CDR2: SGHDN, FVKESK. With 4 bases clipped from V and 1 base from J, the junction kept 7 bases outside the gene matches. The CDR3 has 18 amino acids.

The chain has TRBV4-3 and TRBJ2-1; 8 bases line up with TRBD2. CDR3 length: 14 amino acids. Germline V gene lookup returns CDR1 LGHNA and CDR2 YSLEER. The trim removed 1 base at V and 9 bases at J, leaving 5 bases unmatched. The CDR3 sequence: CASSQAGGPSEQFF. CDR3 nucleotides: TGCGCCAGCAGCCAAGCGGGGGGGCCTAGTGAGCAGTTCTTC.

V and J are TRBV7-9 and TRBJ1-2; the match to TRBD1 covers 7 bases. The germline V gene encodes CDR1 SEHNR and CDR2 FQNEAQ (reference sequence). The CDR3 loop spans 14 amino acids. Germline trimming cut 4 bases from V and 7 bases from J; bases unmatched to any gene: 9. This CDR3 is CASSYDRAVSGYTF. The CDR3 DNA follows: TGTGCCAGCAGCTATGACAGGGCTGTCTCTGGCTACACCTTC.

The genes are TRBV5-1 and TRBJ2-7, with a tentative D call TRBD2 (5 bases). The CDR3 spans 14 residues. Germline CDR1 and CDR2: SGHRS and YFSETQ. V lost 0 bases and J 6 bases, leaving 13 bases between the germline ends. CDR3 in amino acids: CASSLVGLGGEQYF. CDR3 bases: TGCGCCAGCAGCTTGGTAGGTCTTGGAGGCGAGCAGTACTTC.

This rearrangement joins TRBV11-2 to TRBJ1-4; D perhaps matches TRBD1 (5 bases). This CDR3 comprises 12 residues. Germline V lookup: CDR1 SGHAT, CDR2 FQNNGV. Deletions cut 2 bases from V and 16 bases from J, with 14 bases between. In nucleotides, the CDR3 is TGTGCCAGCAGCTTAAACGGGGGTGATCCGTTTTTT. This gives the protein CASSLNGGDPFF.

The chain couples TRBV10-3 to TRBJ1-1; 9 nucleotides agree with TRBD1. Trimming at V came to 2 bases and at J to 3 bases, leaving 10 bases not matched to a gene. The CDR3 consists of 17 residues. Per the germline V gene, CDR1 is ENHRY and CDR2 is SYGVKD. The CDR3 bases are TGTGCCATCAGTGAGGTAGGGGACAGGGCCCGTTACACTGAAGCTTTCTTT. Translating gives CAISEVGDRARYTEAFF.

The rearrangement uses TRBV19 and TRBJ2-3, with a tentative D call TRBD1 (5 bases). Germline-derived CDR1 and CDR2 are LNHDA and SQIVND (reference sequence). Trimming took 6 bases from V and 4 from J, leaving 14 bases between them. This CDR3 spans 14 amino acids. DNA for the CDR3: TGTGCCAGTAGCCAGCAGAAAGGGGCAGATACGCAGTATTTT. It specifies CASSQQKGADTQYF.

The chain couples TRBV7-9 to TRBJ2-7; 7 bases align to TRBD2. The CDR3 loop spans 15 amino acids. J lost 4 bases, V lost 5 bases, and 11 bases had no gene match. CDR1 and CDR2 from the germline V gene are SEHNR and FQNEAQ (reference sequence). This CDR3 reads CASSHTGRELYEQYF. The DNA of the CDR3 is TGTGCCAGCAGCCACACCGGGCGGGAGCTATACGAGCAGTACTTC.

The CDR3 sequence: CASSQNRGTGIGYTF. The DNA for the CDR3 is TGTGCCAGCAGCCAAAATAGAGGGACAGGGATCGGCTACACCTTC. V is TRBV7-2 and J is TRBJ1-2; TRBD1 agrees at 9 bases. Germline values: CDR1 SGHTA, CDR2 FQGNSA. CDR3 length: 15 amino acids. With V trimmed by 5 bases and J by 8 bases, 12 bases remained unmatched.

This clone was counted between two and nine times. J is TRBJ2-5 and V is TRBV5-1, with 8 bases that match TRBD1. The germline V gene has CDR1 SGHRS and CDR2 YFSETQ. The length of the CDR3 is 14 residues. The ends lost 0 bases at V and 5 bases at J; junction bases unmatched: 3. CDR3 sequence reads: CASSLAGGAETQYF. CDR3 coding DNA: TGCGCCAGCAGCTTGGCAGGGGGCGCGGAGACCCAGTACTTC.

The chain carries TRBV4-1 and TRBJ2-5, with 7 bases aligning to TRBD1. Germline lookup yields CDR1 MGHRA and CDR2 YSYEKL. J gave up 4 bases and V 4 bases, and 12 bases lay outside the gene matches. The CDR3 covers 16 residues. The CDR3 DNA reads TGCGCCAGCAGCCGACAAATGACAGGGAGTGGAGAGACCCAGTACTTC. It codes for CASSRQMTGSGETQYF.

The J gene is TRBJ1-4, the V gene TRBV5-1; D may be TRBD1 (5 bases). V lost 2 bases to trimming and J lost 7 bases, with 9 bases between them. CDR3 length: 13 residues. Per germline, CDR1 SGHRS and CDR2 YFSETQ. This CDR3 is CASSLSGGEKLFF. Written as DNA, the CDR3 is TGCGCCAGCAGCTTAAGCGGGGGTGAAAAACTGTTTTTT.

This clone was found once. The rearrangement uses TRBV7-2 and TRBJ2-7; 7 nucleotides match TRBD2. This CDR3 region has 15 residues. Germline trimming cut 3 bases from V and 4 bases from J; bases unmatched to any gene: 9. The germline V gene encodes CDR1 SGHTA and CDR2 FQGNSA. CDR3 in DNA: TGTGCCAGCAGCTTGCGGCGGGGAGGGTTTTACGAGCAGTACTTC. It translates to CASSLRRGGFYEQYF.

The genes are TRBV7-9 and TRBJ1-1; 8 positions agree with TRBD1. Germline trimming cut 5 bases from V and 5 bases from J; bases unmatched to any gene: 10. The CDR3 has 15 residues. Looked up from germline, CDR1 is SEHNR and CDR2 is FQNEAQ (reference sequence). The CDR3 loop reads CASSDSYRGVTEAFF. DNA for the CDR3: TGTGCCAGCAGCGACTCATACAGGGGGGTGACTGAAGCTTTCTTT. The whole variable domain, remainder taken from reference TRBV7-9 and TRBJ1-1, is DTGVSQNPRHKITKRGQNVTFRCDPISEHNRLYWYRQTLGQGPEFLTYFQNEAQLEKSRLLSDRFSAERPKGSFSTLEIQRTEQGDSAMYLCASSDSYRGVTEAFFGQGTRLTVV.

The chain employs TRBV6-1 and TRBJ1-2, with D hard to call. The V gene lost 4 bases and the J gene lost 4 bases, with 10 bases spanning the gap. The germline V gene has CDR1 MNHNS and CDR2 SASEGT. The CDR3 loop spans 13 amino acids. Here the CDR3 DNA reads TGTGCCAGCAGTGTTTCAGGTGTCTATGGCTACACCTTC. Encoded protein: CASSVSGVYGYTF.

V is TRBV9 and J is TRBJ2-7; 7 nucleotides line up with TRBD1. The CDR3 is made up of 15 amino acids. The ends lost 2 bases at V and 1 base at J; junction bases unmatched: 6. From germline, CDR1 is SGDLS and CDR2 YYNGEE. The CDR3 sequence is CASSVGTAISYEQYF. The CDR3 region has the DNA TGTGCCAGCAGCGTCGGGACAGCCATTTCCTACGAGCAGTACTTC. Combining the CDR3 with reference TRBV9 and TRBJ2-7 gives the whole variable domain DSGVTQTPKHLITATGQRVTLRCSPRSGDLSVYWYQQSLDQGLQFLIQYYNGEERAKGNILERFSAQQFPDLHSELNLSSLELGDSALYFCASSVGTAISYEQYFGPGTRLTVT.

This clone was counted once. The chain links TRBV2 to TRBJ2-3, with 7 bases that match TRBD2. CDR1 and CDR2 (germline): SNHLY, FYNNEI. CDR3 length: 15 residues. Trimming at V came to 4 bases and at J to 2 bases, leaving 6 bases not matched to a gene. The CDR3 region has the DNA TGTGCCAGCAGTGCTGCTAGCGGACTCACAGATACGCAGTATTTT. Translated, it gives CASSAASGLTDTQYF.

This CDR3 reads CASSPISGNGYTF. The CDR3 nucleotides are TGTGCCAGCAGCCCAATCAGCGGTAATGGCTACACCTTC. The J gene is TRBJ1-2, the V gene TRBV5-4; no definite D call. CDR1 and CDR2 from the germline V gene are SGHNT and YYREEE (reference sequence). With 4 bases removed from V and 6 bases from J, the gap between germline ends came to 13 bases. The CDR3 loop spans 13 amino acids.

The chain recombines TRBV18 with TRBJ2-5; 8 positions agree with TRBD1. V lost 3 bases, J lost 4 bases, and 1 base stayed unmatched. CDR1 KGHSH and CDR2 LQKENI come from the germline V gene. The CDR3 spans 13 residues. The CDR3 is CASSPDRGETQYF. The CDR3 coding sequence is TGTGCCAGCTCACCCGACAGGGGAGAGACCCAGTACTTC.

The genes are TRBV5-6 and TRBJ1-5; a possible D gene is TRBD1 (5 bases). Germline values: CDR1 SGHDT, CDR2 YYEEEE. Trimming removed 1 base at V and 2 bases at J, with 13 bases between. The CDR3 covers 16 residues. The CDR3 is CASSLWGGDGNQPQHF. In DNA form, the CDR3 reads TGTGCCAGCAGCTTGTGGGGGGGGGACGGCAATCAGCCCCAGCATTTT.

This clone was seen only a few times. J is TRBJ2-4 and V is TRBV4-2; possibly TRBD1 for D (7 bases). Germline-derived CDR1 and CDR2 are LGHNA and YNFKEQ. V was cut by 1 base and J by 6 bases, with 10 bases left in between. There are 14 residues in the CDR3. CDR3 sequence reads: CASSQGQGGNIQYF. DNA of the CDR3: TGTGCCAGCAGCCAAGGACAGGGAGGAAACATTCAGTACTTC.

The CDR3 nucleotides read TGTGCCAGCAGTGAATTTGGGCCGGGGGAAAATCAGCCCCAGCATTTT. The encoded protein is CASSEFGPGENQPQHF. This chain joins TRBV6-1 and TRBJ1-5, with TRBD1 as a possible D gene (5 bases). V lost 2 bases to trimming and J lost 4 bases, with 15 bases between them. Germline CDR1 is MNHNS and CDR2 is SASEGT. The CDR3 covers 16 residues.

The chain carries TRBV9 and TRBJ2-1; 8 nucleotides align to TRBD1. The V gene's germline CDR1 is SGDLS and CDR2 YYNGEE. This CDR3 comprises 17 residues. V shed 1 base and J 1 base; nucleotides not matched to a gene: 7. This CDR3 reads CASSVISTGVSYNEQFF. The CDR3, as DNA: TGTGCCAGCAGCGTAATATCGACAGGGGTATCCTACAATGAGCAGTTCTTC.

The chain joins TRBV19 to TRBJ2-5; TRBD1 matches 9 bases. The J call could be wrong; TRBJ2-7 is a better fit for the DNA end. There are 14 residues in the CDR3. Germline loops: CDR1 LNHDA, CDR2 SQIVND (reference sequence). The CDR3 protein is CASKPPGQGYEQYF. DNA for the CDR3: TGTGCCAGCAAACCGCCGGGACAGGGTTACGAGCAGTACTTC.